This T cell receptor (beta chain) was captured by sequencing in a study of T cell responses to AZD1222 COVID-19 vaccine. Method: immunoSEQ multiplex PCR; TCRdb's copy keeps in-frame clones and lacks some. Of about 200,000 clones listed, about 94% are singletons. Germline V lookup: CDR1 SNHLY, CDR2 FYNNEI. The CDR3 has 13 residues. V was shortened by 4 bases and J by 4 bases, with 10 bases between the two germline ends. J is TRBJ1-1 and V is TRBV2; D remains ambiguous. The TCR was taken from an adult who received the MenACWY meningococcal vaccine as a control. The specimen comprised peripheral blood, sampled 28 days after the second dose of the MenACWY control vaccine. The DNA of the CDR3 is TGTGCCAGCAGTGCAATCGGATTCACTGAAGCTTTCTTT. Protein: CASSAIGFTEAFF.